This T cell receptor beta chain was captured in a study of cytotoxic CD8 clonotypes in ibrutinib-treated CLL. V was cut by 5 bases and J by 4 bases, with 6 bases left in between. The CDR3 totals 12 residues. Germline V gene sequence: CDR1 SGHTA, CDR2 FQGNSA. Libraries were prepared by immunoSEQ multiplex PCR; TCRdb keeps only in-frame clonotypes and omits some of them. The sample includes 150,000 or so clones, approximately 80% seen only once; the top ten take around 30%. This sequence originates from a human donor with chronic lymphocytic leukemia. Here the sequenced sample was PBMCs, taken after 12 months of ibrutinib treatment. V gene TRBV7-2 combines with J gene TRBJ1-5; the D is unclear. CDR3 bases: TGTGCCAGCAGCCCGGGGAATCAGCCCCAGCATTTT. This codes for CASSPGNQPQHF.